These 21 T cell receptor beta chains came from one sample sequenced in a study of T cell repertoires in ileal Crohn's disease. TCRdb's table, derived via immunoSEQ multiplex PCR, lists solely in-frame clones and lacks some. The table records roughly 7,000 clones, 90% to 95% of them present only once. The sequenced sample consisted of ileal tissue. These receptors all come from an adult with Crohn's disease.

CDR3: CASLRLAVNSGANVLTF. The CDR3 nucleotides are TGTGCCAGTCTCCGACTAGCGGTAAACTCTGGGGCCAACGTCCTGACTTTC. The J gene is TRBJ2-6, the V gene TRBV19; 9 positions agree with TRBD2. Germline CDR1 and CDR2: LNHDA and SQIVND (reference sequence). V was pared by 8 bases and J by 0 bases, with 8 bases of the junction left unmatched. The CDR3 sequence is 17 residues long.

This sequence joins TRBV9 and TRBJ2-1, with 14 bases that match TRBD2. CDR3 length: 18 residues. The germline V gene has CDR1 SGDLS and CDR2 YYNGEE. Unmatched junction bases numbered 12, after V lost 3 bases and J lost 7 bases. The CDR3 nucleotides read TGTGCCAGCAGCGGATCTCTGGGACTAGCGGGAGTGGAGAATGAGCAGTTCTTC. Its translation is CASSGSLGLAGVENEQFF.

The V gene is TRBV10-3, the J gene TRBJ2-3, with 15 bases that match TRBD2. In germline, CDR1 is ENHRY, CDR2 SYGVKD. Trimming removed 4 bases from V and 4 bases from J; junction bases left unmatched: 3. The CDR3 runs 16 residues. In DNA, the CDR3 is TGTGCCATCAGTGGGGGACTAGCGGGAGGCCCAGATACGCAGTATTTT. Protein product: CAISGGLAGGPDTQYF.

Here the CDR3 DNA reads TGCGCCAGCAGTGAATGGGCTATCTACTACACCGGGGAGCTGTTTTTT. This translates into CASSEWAIYYTGELFF. This sequence joins TRBV10-1 and TRBJ2-2; no reliable D call. CDR1 and CDR2 (germline): WNHNN, SYGVQD (reference sequence). The V gene lost 3 bases and the J gene lost 3 bases, with 14 bases spanning the gap. There are 16 residues in the CDR3.

Here the CDR3 DNA reads TGTGCCAGCAGGCAGGCGGGCACTGAAGCTTTCTTT. This encodes CASRQAGTEAFF. The chain has TRBV6-5 and TRBJ1-1; D unresolved. The CDR3 totals 12 residues. Trimming stripped 6 bases from V and 4 bases from J, with 9 bases between. CDR1 is MNHEY, CDR2 SVGAGI, per germline.

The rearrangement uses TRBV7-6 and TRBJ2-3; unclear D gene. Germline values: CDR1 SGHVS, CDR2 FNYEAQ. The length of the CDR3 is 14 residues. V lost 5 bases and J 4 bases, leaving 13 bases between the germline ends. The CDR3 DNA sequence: TGTGCCAGCAGCCCGATGTCAAGCGCAGATACGCAGTATTTT. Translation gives CASSPMSSADTQYF.

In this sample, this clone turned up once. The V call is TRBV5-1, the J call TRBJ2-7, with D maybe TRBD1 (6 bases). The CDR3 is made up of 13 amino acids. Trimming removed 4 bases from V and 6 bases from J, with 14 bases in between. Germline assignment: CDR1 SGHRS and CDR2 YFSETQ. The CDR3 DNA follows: TGCGCCAGCAGCCAGGATACAGGGCTCGAGCAGTACTTC. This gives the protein CASSQDTGLEQYF.

This chain's CDR3 is CASSEIQGATGELFF. The CDR3 bases are TGTGCCAGCAGTGAAATCCAGGGGGCCACCGGGGAGCTGTTTTTT. This chain uses TRBV2 with TRBJ2-2, with 8 bases identical to TRBD1. The germline V gene has CDR1 SNHLY and CDR2 FYNNEI. Losses at the gene ends were 2 bases for V and 4 bases for J; bases not matched to a gene: 3. The CDR3 contains 15 residues.

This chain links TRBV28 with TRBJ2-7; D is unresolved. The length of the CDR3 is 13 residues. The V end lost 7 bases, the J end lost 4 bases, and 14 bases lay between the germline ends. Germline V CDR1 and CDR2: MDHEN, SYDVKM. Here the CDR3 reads CASTYSPPYEQYF. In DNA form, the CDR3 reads TGTGCCAGCACTTACAGTCCCCCGTACGAGCAGTACTTC.

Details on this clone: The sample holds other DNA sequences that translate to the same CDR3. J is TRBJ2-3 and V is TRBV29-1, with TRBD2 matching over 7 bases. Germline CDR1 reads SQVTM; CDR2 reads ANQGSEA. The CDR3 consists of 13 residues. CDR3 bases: TGCAGTGTCTGGGGGAGGGCCGCAGATACGCAGTATTTT. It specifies CSVWGRAADTQYF.

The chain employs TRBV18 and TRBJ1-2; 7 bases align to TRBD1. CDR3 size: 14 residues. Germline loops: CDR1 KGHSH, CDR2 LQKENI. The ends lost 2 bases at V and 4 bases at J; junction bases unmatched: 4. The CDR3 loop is CASSPSRGAYGYTF. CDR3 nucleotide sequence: TGTGCCAGCTCACCATCCAGGGGGGCCTATGGCTACACCTTC. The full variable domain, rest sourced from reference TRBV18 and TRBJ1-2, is NAGVMQNPRHLVRRRGQEARLRCSPMKGHSHVYWYRQLPEEGLKFMVYLQKENIIDESGMPKERFSAEFPKEGPSILRIQQVVRGDSAAYFCASSPSRGAYGYTFGSGTRLTVV.

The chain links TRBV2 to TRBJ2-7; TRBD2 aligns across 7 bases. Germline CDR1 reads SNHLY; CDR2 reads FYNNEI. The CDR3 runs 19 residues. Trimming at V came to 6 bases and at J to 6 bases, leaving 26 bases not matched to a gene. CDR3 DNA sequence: TGTGCCAGCAGCGGAACAAGTCAATGGTCCGGGGGAGGGCCAGCCGAGCAGTACTTC. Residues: CASSGTSQWSGGGPAEQYF. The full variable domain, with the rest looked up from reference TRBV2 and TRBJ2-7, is EPEVTQTPSHQVTQMGQEVILRCVPISNHLYFYWYRQILGQKVEFLVSFYNNEISEKSEIFDDQFSVERPDGSNFTLKIRSTKLEDSAMYFCASSGTSQWSGGGPAEQYFGPGTRLTVT.

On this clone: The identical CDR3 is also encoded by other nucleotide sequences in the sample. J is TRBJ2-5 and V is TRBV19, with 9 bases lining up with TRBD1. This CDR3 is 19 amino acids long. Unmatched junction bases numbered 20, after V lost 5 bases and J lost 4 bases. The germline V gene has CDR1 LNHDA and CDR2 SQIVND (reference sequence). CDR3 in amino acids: CASSRQGGRAGGYPETQYF. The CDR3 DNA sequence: TGTGCCAGTAGTCGACAGGGGGGGCGAGCGGGTGGGTACCCAGAGACCCAGTACTTC.

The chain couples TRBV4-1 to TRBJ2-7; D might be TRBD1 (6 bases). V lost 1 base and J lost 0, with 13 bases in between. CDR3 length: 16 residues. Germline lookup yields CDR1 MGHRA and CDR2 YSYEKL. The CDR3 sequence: CASSQVPGHASYEQYF. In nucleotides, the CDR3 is TGCGCCAGCAGCCAAGTCCCGGGACATGCCTCCTACGAGCAGTACTTC.

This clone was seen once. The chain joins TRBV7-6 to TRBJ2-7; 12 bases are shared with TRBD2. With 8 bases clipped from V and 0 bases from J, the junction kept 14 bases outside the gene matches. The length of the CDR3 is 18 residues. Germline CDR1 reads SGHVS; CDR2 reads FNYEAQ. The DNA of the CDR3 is TGTGCCAGCTCTTCGGGGCTAGCGGGAGGGCGAAGCTCCTACGAGCAGTACTTC. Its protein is CASSSGLAGGRSSYEQYF.

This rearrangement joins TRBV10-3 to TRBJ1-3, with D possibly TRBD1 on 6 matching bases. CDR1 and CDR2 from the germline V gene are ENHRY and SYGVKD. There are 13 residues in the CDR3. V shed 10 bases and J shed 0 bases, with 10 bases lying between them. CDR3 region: CATQGVSGNTIYF. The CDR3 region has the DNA TGTGCCACACAGGGTGTCTCTGGAAACACCATATATTTT.

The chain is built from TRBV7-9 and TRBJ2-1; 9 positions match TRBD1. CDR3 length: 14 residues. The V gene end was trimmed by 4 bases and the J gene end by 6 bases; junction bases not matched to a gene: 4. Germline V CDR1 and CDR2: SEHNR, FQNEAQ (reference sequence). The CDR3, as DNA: TGTGCCAGCAGCTCTGGGACAGGGATCAATGAGCAGTTCTTC. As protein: CASSSGTGINEQFF.

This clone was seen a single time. CDR3 region: CASSDPGSNQPQHF. Here the CDR3 DNA reads TGTGCCAGCAGTGACCCAGGTAGCAATCAGCCCCAGCATTTT. The genes are TRBV6-6 and TRBJ1-5; D gene unclear. The V and J ends lost 5 bases and 0 bases respectively, with 8 bases between them. Germline loops: CDR1 MNHNY, CDR2 SVGAGI (reference sequence). This CDR3 is 14 amino acids long.

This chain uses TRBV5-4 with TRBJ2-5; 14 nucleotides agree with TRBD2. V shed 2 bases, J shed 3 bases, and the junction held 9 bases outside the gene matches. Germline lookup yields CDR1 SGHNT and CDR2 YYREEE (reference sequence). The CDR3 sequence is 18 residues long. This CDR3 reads CASSLGGTSGGLKETQYF. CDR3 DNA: TGTGCCAGCAGCTTAGGGGGGACTAGCGGGGGCCTGAAAGAGACCCAGTACTTC. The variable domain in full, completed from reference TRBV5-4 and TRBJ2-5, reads ETGVTQSPTHLIKTRGQQVTLRCSSQSGHNTVSWYQQALGQGPQFIFQYYREEENGRGNFPPRFSGLQFPNYSSELNVNALELDDSALYLCASSLGGTSGGLKETQYFGPGTRLLVL.

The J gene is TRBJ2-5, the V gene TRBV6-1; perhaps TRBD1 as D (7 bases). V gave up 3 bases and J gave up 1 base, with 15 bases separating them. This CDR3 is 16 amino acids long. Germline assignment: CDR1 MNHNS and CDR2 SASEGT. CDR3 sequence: CASSDRRGPFQETQYF. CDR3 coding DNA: TGTGCCAGCAGTGACAGGAGGGGGCCATTCCAAGAGACCCAGTACTTC.

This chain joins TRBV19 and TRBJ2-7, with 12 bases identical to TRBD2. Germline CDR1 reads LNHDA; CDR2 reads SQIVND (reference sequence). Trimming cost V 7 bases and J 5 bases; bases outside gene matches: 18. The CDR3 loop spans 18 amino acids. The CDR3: CASTPKPLTSGSSDEQYF. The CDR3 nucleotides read TGTGCCAGTACCCCTAAGCCCCTGACTAGCGGGAGCTCGGACGAGCAGTACTTC.